This T cell receptor beta chain derives from a study of cytomegalovirus exposure and HLA in healthy donors. Healthy bone marrow donors made up the donor group. Donors sampled were nominally healthy, though unrecorded immune exposures were likely. Broader study findings: Later, an analysis found that common viral pathogens appeared to be linked with several of the most significant clusters. Per published reports, the classifier diagnosed cytomegalovirus status with high specificity and sensitivity.

The CDR3 consists of 14 residues. CDR1 and CDR2 from the germline V gene are SNHLY and FYNNEI. Trimming took off 4 bases at V and 0 bases at J, with 10 bases between the two ends. As regards this clone: Its antigen is as yet unknown.

PCR employed 60 Vbeta and 13 Jbeta primers. Sequencing was performed with immunoSEQ multiplex PCR; in TCRdb, only in-frame clones are kept and a portion is missing. The sample carries around 20,000 clones, about 84% recorded once. V gene TRBV2 combines with J gene TRBJ2-7; maybe TRBD1 (6 bases). Input material: PBMCs. This receptor was obtained from a human donor in good health. CDR3 sequence reads: CASSGNRVSYEQYF. In DNA form, the CDR3 reads TGTGCCAGCAGTGGCAACAGGGTCTCCTACGAGCAGTACTTC.